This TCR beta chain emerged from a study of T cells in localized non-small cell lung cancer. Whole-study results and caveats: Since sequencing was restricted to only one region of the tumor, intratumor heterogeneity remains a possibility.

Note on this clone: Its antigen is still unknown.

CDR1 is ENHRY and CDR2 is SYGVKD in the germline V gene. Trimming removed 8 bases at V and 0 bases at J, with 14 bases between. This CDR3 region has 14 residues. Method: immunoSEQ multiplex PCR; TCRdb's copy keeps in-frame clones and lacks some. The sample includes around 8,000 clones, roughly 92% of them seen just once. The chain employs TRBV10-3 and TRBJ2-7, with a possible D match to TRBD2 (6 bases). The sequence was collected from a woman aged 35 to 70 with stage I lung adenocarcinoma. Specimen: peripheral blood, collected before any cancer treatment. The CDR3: CAIAPGLGSYEQYF. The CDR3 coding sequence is TGTGCCATCGCACCGGGACTCGGCTCCTACGAGCAGTACTTC.